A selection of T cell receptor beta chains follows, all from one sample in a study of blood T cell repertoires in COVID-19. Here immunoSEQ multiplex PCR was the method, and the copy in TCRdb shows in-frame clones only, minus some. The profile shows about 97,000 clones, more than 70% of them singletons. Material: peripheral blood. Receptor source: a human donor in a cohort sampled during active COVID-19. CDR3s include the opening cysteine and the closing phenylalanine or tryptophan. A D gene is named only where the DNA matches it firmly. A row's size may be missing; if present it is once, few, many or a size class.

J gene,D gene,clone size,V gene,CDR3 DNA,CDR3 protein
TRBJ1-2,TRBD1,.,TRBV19,TGTGCCACAATACCGGGACAGGGGAATTATGGCTACACCTTC,CATIPGQGNYGYTF
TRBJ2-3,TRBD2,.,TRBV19,TGTGCCACTTGGGAGGGCACGTACACAGATACGCAGTATTTT,CATWEGTYTDTQYF
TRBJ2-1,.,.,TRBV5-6,TGTGCCAGCAGCCTGGGGTGGGCCAATGAGCAGTTCTTC,CASSLGWANEQFF
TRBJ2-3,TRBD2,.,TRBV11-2,TGTGCCAGCAGCCGACTAGCGGGAGACACAGATACGCAGTATTTT,CASSRLAGDTDTQYF
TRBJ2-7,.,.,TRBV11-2,TGTGCCAGCAGCTTAATCGGGTGGGACATCGACGAGCAGTACTTC,CASSLIGWDIDEQYF
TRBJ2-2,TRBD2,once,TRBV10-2,TGCGCCAGCAGTGAGCCGGGACTAGCGGGGAGGTCGTACACCGGGGAGCTGTTTTTT,CASSEPGLAGRSYTGELFF
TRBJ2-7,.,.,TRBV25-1,TGTGCCAGCGGTCGGACAAACTCCTACGAGCAGTACTTC,CASGRTNSYEQYF
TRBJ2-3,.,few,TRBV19,TGTGCCAGTAATTCAGCGGAAACCACAGATACGCAGTATTTT,CASNSAETTDTQYF
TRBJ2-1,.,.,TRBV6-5,TGTGCCAGCCGAATGACACAGGGCTCCTACAATGAGCAGTTCTTC,CASRMTQGSYNEQFF
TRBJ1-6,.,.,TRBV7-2,TGTGCCAGCAGCTTAGGCCGGGGGGCCATTCCCCCCCTCCACTTT,CASSLGRGAIPPLHF
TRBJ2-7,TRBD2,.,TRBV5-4,TGTGCCAGCAGCTCACTAGCGCAGTCGTACGAGCAGTACTTC,CASSSLAQSYEQYF
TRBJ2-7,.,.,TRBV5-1,TGCGCCAGCAGCCCCGCCACGGGCTCCTACGAGCAGTACTTC,CASSPATGSYEQYF
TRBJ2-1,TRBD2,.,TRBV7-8,TGTGCCAGCAGCTTAGCGACCCTAGCGGTTTCCTACAATGAGCAGTTCTTC,CASSLATLAVSYNEQFF
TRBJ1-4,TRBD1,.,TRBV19,TGTGCCAGTAGTCGACAGGGAGGCGGTGAAAAACTGTTTTTT,CASSRQGGGEKLFF
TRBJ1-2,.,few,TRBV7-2,TGTGCCAGCAGCTTAGGTGGGGCCACCCCTGGCTACACCTTC,CASSLGGATPGYTF
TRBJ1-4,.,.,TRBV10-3,TGTGCCATCAGGGACAGTGTTAATGAAAAACTGTTTTTT,CAIRDSVNEKLFF
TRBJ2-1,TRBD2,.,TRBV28,TGTGCCAGCAGTTTAGGTGGACTAGCAGACTCCTACAATGAGCAGTTCTTC,CASSLGGLADSYNEQFF
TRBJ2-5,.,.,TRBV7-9,TGTGCCAGCAGCCCCAGCGGGACCCAGTACTTC,CASSPSGTQYF
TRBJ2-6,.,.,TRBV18,TGTGCCAGCTCACCAATTAGGGGCTCTGGGGCCAACGTCCTGACTTTC,CASSPIRGSGANVLTF
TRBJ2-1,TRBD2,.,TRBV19,TGTGCCAGTAGTATAGGGACTAGCGGTTACAATGAGCAGTTCTTC,CASSIGTSGYNEQFF
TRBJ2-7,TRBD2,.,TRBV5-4,TGTGCCAGCAGTTTCCCTACTAGCGGAGGCTACGAGCAGTACTTC,CASSFPTSGGYEQYF
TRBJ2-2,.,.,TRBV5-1,TGCGCCAGCAGCTTGGTCAGGACGAACACCGGGGAGCTGTTTTTT,CASSLVRTNTGELFF
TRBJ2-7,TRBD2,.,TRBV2,TGTGCCAGCAGTTCGACTAGCGGGAGGAGGTACGAGCAGTACTTC,CASSSTSGRRYEQYF
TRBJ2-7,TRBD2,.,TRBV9,TGTGCCAGCAGCTCCGGGGGGGTTGGCGAGCAGTACTTC,CASSSGGVGEQYF
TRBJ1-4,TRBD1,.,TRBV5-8,TGTGCCAGCAGCTTCCCGACAGGGGTCAATGAAAAACTGTTTTTT,CASSFPTGVNEKLFF
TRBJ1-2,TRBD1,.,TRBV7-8,TGTGCCAGCAGCTTAAGTGACAGGGACCGTCTTCAACATGGCTACACCTTC,CASSLSDRDRLQHGYTF
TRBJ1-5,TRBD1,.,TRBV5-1,TGCGCCAGCAGCGCGGGACAGGGGGGGAATCAGCCCCAGCATTTT,CASSAGQGGNQPQHF
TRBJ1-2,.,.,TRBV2,TGTGCCAGCACGGTGGCAGGTGGCTACACCTTC,CASTVAGGYTF
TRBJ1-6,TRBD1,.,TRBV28,TGTGCCAGCAGTCCGGGACAGGGGTTGCTTTTCAATTCACCCCTCCACTTT,CASSPGQGLLFNSPLHF
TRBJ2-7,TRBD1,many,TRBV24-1,TGTGCCACCAGTGACGACGGGACAGGGTCCTACGAGCAGTACTTC,CATSDDGTGSYEQYF
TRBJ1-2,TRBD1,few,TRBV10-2,TGCGCCAGCACCTTTGACAGGGGCAATGGCTACACCTTC,CASTFDRGNGYTF
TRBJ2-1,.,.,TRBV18,TGTGCCAGCTCACCACCGAGCTTCAGGGTGAGGAATGAGCAGTTCTTC,CASSPPSFRVRNEQFF
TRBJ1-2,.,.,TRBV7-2,TGTGCCAGCAGCCTAAACAGGGTAGACTATGGCTACACCTTC,CASSLNRVDYGYTF
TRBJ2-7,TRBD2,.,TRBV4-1,TGCGCCAGCAGCCAAAATTACGGGGGAGCGGGAGCCCACGAGCAGTACTTC,CASSQNYGGAGAHEQYF
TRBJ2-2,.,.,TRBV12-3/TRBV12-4,TGTGCCAGCAGTTTCTATACCGGGGAGCTGTTTTTT,CASSFYTGELFF
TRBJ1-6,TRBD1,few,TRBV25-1,TGTGCCAGCAGCGGACAGGCCAATTCACCCCTCCACTTT,CASSGQANSPLHF
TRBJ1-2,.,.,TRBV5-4,TGTGCCAGCAGCTGGGAAACAGGAAACTATGGCTACACCTTC,CASSWETGNYGYTF
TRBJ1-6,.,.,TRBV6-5,TGTGCCAGCAGTCAGGGTCGCCCGGCTTCACCCCTCCACTTT,CASSQGRPASPLHF
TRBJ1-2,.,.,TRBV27,TGTGCCAGCAGTTTAGCCTATATTCCACAGGGAGGCTACACCTTC,CASSLAYIPQGGYTF
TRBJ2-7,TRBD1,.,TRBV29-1,TGCAGCGTTTATTACAGGGGGCAACAGACCGAGCAGTACTTC,CSVYYRGQQTEQYF